This entry describes one T cell receptor (beta chain). Its antigen is currently unknown. One end of the junction does not line up with germline, which may come from a read error. This same CDR3 is encoded by further DNA sequences in the sample. Profiled with immunoSEQ multiplex PCR; TCRdb holds only in-frame clones, not every one. This sample has some 15,000 clones; approximately 80% occur once, and the top ten carry roughly a fifth. The CDR3 has 12 residues. The germline gives CDR1 SNHLY, CDR2 FYNNEI. This entry belongs to a study of tumor-infiltrating lymphocytes in localized non-small cell lung cancer. The study, taken as a whole, reports: Recurrence-free survival showed no association with tumor T-cell fraction.

This chain connects TRBV2 to TRBJ1-3; D unclear. This receptor was identified in a human donor with non-small cell lung cancer. The sample comprised lung tumor tissue. The CDR3 DNA reads TGTGCCAGCAGTGAAGCCGACACTGCACTGCACTTT. It yields the protein CASSEADTALHF.